The table lists the clone carrying this T cell receptor beta chain with many counts. What it recognizes is unknown. These data are taken from a study of T cell repertoires in cytomegalovirus infection. On the study more broadly: Well-studied HLA-B-restricted CMV epitopes were used in the study alongside recently identified HLA-C-restricted ones. It was the public TCR beta signatures that indicated both CMV infection and matching HLA type. The study's findings and limits: Dominating the ex vivo response were HLA-C-restricted CMV-specific TCR beta clonotypes.

TCRdb processed the reads anew with MiXCR; each CDR3 protein has one entry. This table has 550,000 to 850,000 distinct CDR3 sequences, around a third appearing once. The CDR3 is 15 residues long. The V gene's germline CDR1 is SGHTA and CDR2 FQGNSA. The trim removed 6 bases at V and 4 bases at J, leaving 6 bases unmatched. Sequenced here: cultured PBMCs, sampled from culture after CMV antigen stimulation. The V call is TRBV7-2, the J call TRBJ2-1; 10 bases are a match to TRBD2. This clonotype was sampled from a human donor in good health (CMV status not recorded). Some clones in this sample may be carry-over from other donors' samples. CDR3 sequence reads: CASSSGLADYNEQFF. CDR3 DNA: TGTGCCAGCAGTTCCGGACTAGCGGATTACAATGAGCAGTTCTTC.